This TCR beta chain was documented in a study of T cell responses to AZD1222 COVID-19 vaccine. This clone has ten or more counts. Its antigen is not identified. Study-wide points: It should be noted that donors were predominantly white British and more often female, and clonal diversity was possibly underestimated. Targeting of unmutated variant regions was reportedly seen in nearly half of spike-specific TCRs. Vaccine-associated CD4 TCRs spanned spike, dominant at 160-218 and 743-854.

This CDR3 has 16 residues. Germline lookup yields CDR1 MNHEY and CDR2 SMNVEV (reference sequence). V was shortened by 3 bases and J by 3 bases, with 15 bases between the two germline ends. The table came from immunoSEQ multiplex PCR; TCRdb's copy has only in-frame clones and leaves some out. The sample contains 110,000 to 150,000 clones, just over 90% of which appear only once. The receptor was isolated from an adult in good health. The source was peripheral blood, collected on day 0 of AZD1222 vaccination. The genes are TRBV27 and TRBJ1-5; tentative D call: TRBD1 (6 bases). The CDR3 DNA reads TGTGCCAGCAGTTTCAAGGAACCGGGACACAATCAGCCCCAGCATTTT. Translating it yields CASSFKEPGHNQPQHF.